What follows are 30 T cell receptor beta chains derived from one specimen sequenced in a study of T-cell memory formation after mild COVID-19. TCRdb ran MiXCR on the 5' RACE reads and lists one entry per CDR3 protein. The sample holds more than 55,000 distinct CDR3 sequences, more than 8% seen once. The material sequenced was PBMCs or a T cell subset sorted from them (not recorded which). Every receptor here comes from a man between 18 and 35 years old who had mild COVID-19 (a few samples of this study predate the infection). Cell type and time point are not known.

The sample holds many counts of this clonotype. The chain carries TRBV7-2 and TRBJ2-5; D is uncertain. The CDR3 covers 11 residues. CDR1 is SGHTA and CDR2 is FQGNSA in the germline V gene. The germline V and J ends were trimmed by 3 bases and 7 bases, with 6 bases remaining between them. The CDR3 DNA reads as TGTGCCAGCAGCTTTTTTGGGACCCAGTACTTC. Translation gives CASSFFGTQYF.

A few counts support this clonotype. V usage is TRBV19 and J usage is TRBJ1-1, with 8 bases matching TRBD1. With V trimmed by 5 bases and J by 6 bases, 8 bases remained unmatched. CDR3 size: 14 residues. Germline CDR1 and CDR2: LNHDA and SQIVND (reference sequence). DNA of the CDR3: TGTGCCAGTAGTGACGGACAGGGAGTATCTGAAGCTTTCTTT. It specifies CASSDGQGVSEAFF.

In DNA form, the CDR3 reads TGTGCCAGCAGCCGCCCTAGGGACAGATACCCACAAGAGACCCAGTACTTC. Protein sequence: CASSRPRDRYPQETQYF. The chain recombines TRBV3-1 with TRBJ2-5, with TRBD1 matching 7 bases. Germline CDR1 LGHDT, CDR2 YNNKEL (reference sequence). This CDR3 spans 17 amino acids. V was clipped by 4 bases and J by 2 bases; unmatched bases: 13.

This chain links TRBV7-3 with TRBJ2-3; 12 positions agree with TRBD1. The germline V gene has CDR1 SGHTA and CDR2 FQGTGA. The CDR3 loop spans 16 amino acids. Trimming cost V 5 bases and J 3 bases; bases outside gene matches: 6. The CDR3 protein is CASSTGTGGFTDTQYF. The CDR3 DNA reads TGTGCCAGCAGCACCGGGACAGGGGGCTTTACAGATACGCAGTATTTT.

V gene TRBV29-1 combines with J gene TRBJ1-2, with unresolved D. The germline V and J ends were trimmed by 4 bases and 5 bases, with 11 bases remaining between them. CDR1 and CDR2 from the germline V gene are SQVTM and ANQGSEA. The CDR3 is 12 residues long. CDR3 protein: CSVGAGGYGYTF. The CDR3 bases are TGCAGCGTTGGGGCGGGTGGATATGGCTACACCTTC. Variable domain in full (rest from reference TRBV29-1 and TRBJ1-2): SAVISQKPSRDICQRGTSLTIQCQVDSQVTMMFWYRQQPGQSLTLIATANQGSEATYESGFVIDKFPISRPNLTFSTLTVSNMSPEDSSIYLCSVGAGGYGYTFGSGTRLTVV.

This clonotype has ten or more counts. The chain uses TRBV5-1 and TRBJ2-6; D possibly corresponds to TRBD2 (6 bases). The CDR3 has 16 amino acids. V was clipped by 0 bases and J by 0 bases, with 7 bases between them. Germline V gene sequence: CDR1 SGHRS, CDR2 YFSETQ. CDR3 loop: CASSLVGSSGANVLTF. In nucleotides, the CDR3 is TGCGCCAGCAGCTTGGTCGGGAGCTCTGGGGCCAACGTCCTGACTTTC.

The J gene is TRBJ2-1, the V gene TRBV6-2 or TRBV6-3, with 10 nucleotides matching TRBD2. CDR3 length: 15 residues. The V and J ends lost 5 bases and 7 bases, in that order; junction bases with no gene match: 8. Germline V lookup: CDR1 MNHEY, CDR2 SVGEGT. The CDR3 spells CASSPAGGFYNEQFF. CDR3 in DNA: TGTGCCAGCAGTCCAGCGGGGGGGTTCTATAATGAGCAGTTCTTC.

This clonotype was detected ten times or more. The chain has TRBV11-2 and TRBJ2-2; no firm D call. The CDR3 contains 15 residues. Germline V CDR1 and CDR2: SGHAT, FQNNGV. Trimming left V 0 bases short and J 0 bases short, with 5 bases between. The DNA of the CDR3 is TGTGCCAGCAGCTTAGATACAGCGAACACCGGGGAGCTGTTTTTT. As protein: CASSLDTANTGELFF.

This chain links TRBV7-2 with TRBJ2-5; 10 positions agree with TRBD2. J lost 5 bases, V lost 1 base, and 10 bases had no gene match. The germline V gene has CDR1 SGHTA and CDR2 FQGNSA. There are 17 residues in the CDR3. The CDR3 DNA sequence: TGTGCCAGCAGCTTAGTTGCTATGGCTAGCGGGGGTGAGACCCAGTACTTC. As protein: CASSLVAMASGGETQYF.

The chain is built from TRBV11-2 and TRBJ2-1, with D possibly being TRBD1 (6 bases). Germline values: CDR1 SGHAT, CDR2 FQNNGV. V gave up 5 bases and J gave up 9 bases, with 20 bases separating them. CDR3 length equals 15 residues. The DNA for the CDR3 is TGTGCCAGCAGCCTAACAGGGCTTAACCCCATTGAGCAGTTCTTC. Protein sequence: CASSLTGLNPIEQFF.

This clonotype was picked up many times. The chain uses TRBV2 and TRBJ1-1, with 8 bases fitting TRBD1. Germline-derived CDR1 and CDR2 are SNHLY and FYNNEI. Trimming cost V 5 bases and J 5 bases; bases outside gene matches: 4. This CDR3 has 13 amino acids. CDR3 DNA sequence: TGTGCCAGCAGTCCGACAGGGGCTACTGAAGCTTTCTTT. Its protein product is CASSPTGATEAFF.

This clonotype was detected a few times. The gene calls are TRBV5-1 and TRBJ1-2; a weak D match, TRBD1 (6 bases). Trimming cost V 8 bases and J 1 base, with 15 bases left between them. Germline V gene sequence: CDR1 SGHRS, CDR2 YFSETQ. CDR3 size: 14 residues. This CDR3 reads CASSTGGLNYGYTF. The CDR3 coding sequence is TGCGCCAGTTCGACGGGGGGCCTTAACTATGGCTACACCTTC.

This clonotype was recorded many times. The gene calls are TRBV29-1 and TRBJ2-3; no definite D call. In germline, CDR1 is SQVTM, CDR2 ANQGSEA. V lost 0 bases, J lost 5 bases, and 15 bases lay in between. This CDR3 comprises 15 residues. CDR3 region: CSVEDHGSLRDTQYF. The CDR3 nucleotides read TGCAGCGTTGAAGATCATGGGTCATTAAGAGATACGCAGTATTTT.

The V and J genes are TRBV18 and TRBJ1-1; D gene ambiguous. V lost 0 bases and J lost 7, with 9 bases in between. This CDR3 comprises 13 residues. Looked up from germline, CDR1 is KGHSH and CDR2 is LQKENI. The CDR3 reads CASSPPGGSEAFF. CDR3 in DNA: TGTGCCAGCTCACCACCGGGAGGCAGTGAAGCTTTCTTT. The variable domain in full, completed from reference TRBV18 and TRBJ1-1, reads NAGVMQNPRHLVRRRGQEARLRCSPMKGHSHVYWYRQLPEEGLKFMVYLQKENIIDESGMPKERFSAEFPKEGPSILRIQQVVRGDSAAYFCASSPPGGSEAFFGQGTRLTVV.

The sample holds a few counts of this clonotype. The chain links TRBV4-3 to TRBJ1-6; D perhaps matches TRBD1 (5 bases). CDR1 and CDR2 from the germline V gene are LGHNA and YSLEER. The CDR3 is 14 residues long. V shed 0 bases and J shed 7 bases, with 7 bases lying between them. CDR3 region: CASSQDGGNSPLHF. CDR3 nucleotides: TGCGCCAGCAGCCAAGATGGGGGGAATTCACCCCTCCACTTT.

This chain uses TRBV25-1 with TRBJ1-1; the match to TRBD1 covers 7 bases. The length of the CDR3 is 12 residues. The V gene end was trimmed by 8 bases and the J gene end by 1 base; junction bases not matched to a gene: 1. Germline CDR1 MGHDK, CDR2 SYGVNS. CDR3 DNA sequence: TGTGCCAGCGGGGACAGGAACACTGAAGCTTTCTTT. It yields the protein CASGDRNTEAFF.

The CDR3 loop reads CASSLVQGGADTGELFF. CDR3 DNA: TGCGCCAGCAGCTTGGTTCAGGGGGGCGCTGACACCGGGGAGCTGTTTTTT. This chain links TRBV5-1 with TRBJ2-2, with D perhaps matching TRBD1 (7 bases). The CDR3 spans 17 residues. The V end was cut by 0 bases, the J end by 3 bases, with 15 bases between. Per the germline V gene, CDR1 is SGHRS and CDR2 is YFSETQ.

This clonotype was seen at least ten times. The genes are TRBV12-3 or TRBV12-4 and TRBJ2-7, with D perhaps being TRBD1 or TRBD2 (5 bases each). The CDR3 runs to 15 residues. V lost 5 bases and J lost 2, with 16 bases in between. CDR3 nucleotides: TGTGCCAGCAGTCCGGGACGCCTGACTGCCTACGAGCAGTACTTC. This encodes CASSPGRLTAYEQYF.

The chain has TRBV5-1 and TRBJ2-3, with 7 bases that match TRBD2. This CDR3 contains 15 residues. The germline CDR1 and CDR2 sequences are SGHRS and YFSETQ. Unmatched junction bases numbered 7, after V lost 4 bases and J lost 2 bases. The CDR3 bases are TGCGCCAGCAGCCCGGGGAGGGGCTACACAGATACGCAGTATTTT. Encoded protein: CASSPGRGYTDTQYF.

This clonotype was seen repeatedly, ten times or more. V usage is TRBV20-1 and J usage is TRBJ2-1; no firm D call. The germline CDR1 and CDR2 sequences are DFQATT and SNEGSKA (reference sequence). This CDR3 comprises 13 residues. The V end was cut by 1 base, the J end by 9 bases, with 13 bases between. CDR3 region: CSARAPNVAEQFF. The CDR3 region has the DNA TGCAGTGCTAGAGCTCCCAATGTGGCTGAGCAGTTCTTC.

The table lists this clonotype with a few counts. The rearrangement uses TRBV12-3 or TRBV12-4 and TRBJ2-2; possible D gene TRBD1, 6 bases. The length of the CDR3 is 13 residues. Trimming left V 5 bases short and J 8 bases short, with 12 bases between. CDR3 bases: TGTGCCAGCAGTCTTAGAACAGGGGGGGAGCTGTTTTTT. Protein sequence: CASSLRTGGELFF.

This clonotype was counted only a few times. This chain links TRBV9 with TRBJ1-2; D unresolved. Trimming took off 0 bases at V and 2 bases at J, with 5 bases between the two ends. The germline V gene encodes CDR1 SGDLS and CDR2 YYNGEE. The CDR3 is made up of 13 amino acids. CDR3 sequence: CASSVGQNYGYTF. CDR3 DNA sequence: TGTGCCAGCAGCGTAGGGCAGAACTATGGCTACACCTTC. The entire variable domain, with the rest obtained from reference TRBV9 and TRBJ1-2, is as follows: DSGVTQTPKHLITATGQRVTLRCSPRSGDLSVYWYQQSLDQGLQFLIQYYNGEERAKGNILERFSAQQFPDLHSELNLSSLELGDSALYFCASSVGQNYGYTFGSGTRLTVV.

This clonotype was seen a handful of times. The chain couples TRBV20-1 to TRBJ1-1; D gene unclear. The germline V and J ends were trimmed by 0 bases and 5 bases, with 7 bases remaining between them. This CDR3 spans 12 amino acids. Per the germline V gene, CDR1 is DFQATT and CDR2 is SNEGSKA (reference sequence). DNA for the CDR3: TGCAGTGCTAGAGAAGGGTGGACTGAAGCTTTCTTT. This sequence encodes CSAREGWTEAFF.

The V and J genes are TRBV7-6 and TRBJ2-1; D possibly matches TRBD1 or TRBD2 (5 bases each). CDR1 and CDR2 from the germline V gene are SGHVS and FNYEAQ. With 5 bases removed from V and 7 bases from J, the gap between germline ends came to 21 bases. CDR3 size: 16 residues. CDR3 residues: CASSVLGSIKGNEQFF. The DNA of the CDR3 is TGTGCCAGCAGCGTACTAGGTAGTATCAAGGGGAATGAGCAGTTCTTC.

The chain links TRBV21-1 to TRBJ2-7; the table's D call of TRBD1 was not tested on the DNA. TRBV21-1 is classified as a pseudogene. The CDR3 has 15 amino acids. CDR3 nucleotide sequence: TGTGCCAGCAGCAAACCTTTAATACAGGGGAGCGAGCAGTACGTC. Residues: CASSKPLIQGSEQYV.

This chain links TRBV3-1 with TRBJ1-3; D not resolved. V was shortened by 0 bases and J by 5 bases, with 11 bases between the two germline ends. Germline CDR1 reads LGHDT; CDR2 reads YNNKEL (reference sequence). There are 15 residues in the CDR3. The CDR3 bases are TGTGCCAGCAGCCAAGACGCGGACCTGAGAAACACCATATATTTT. As protein: CASSQDADLRNTIYF.

J is TRBJ2-1 and V is TRBV9; D might be TRBD2 (5 bases). Trimming removed 3 bases at V and 7 bases at J, with 14 bases between. CDR1 and CDR2 from the germline V gene are SGDLS and YYNGEE. This CDR3 spans 14 amino acids. The CDR3 DNA follows: TGTGCCAGCAGCGCGGTTTTGGGCGGGAATGAGCAGTTCTTC. Protein product: CASSAVLGGNEQFF.

This clonotype turned up a few times. The rearrangement uses TRBV5-1 and TRBJ1-1; D might be TRBD1 (5 bases). Deletions cut 0 bases from V and 4 bases from J, with 7 bases between. Germline lookup yields CDR1 SGHRS and CDR2 YFSETQ. The CDR3 sequence is 13 residues long. CDR3 region: CASSLGGFTEAFF. The DNA for the CDR3 is TGCGCCAGCAGCTTGGGGGGCTTCACTGAAGCTTTCTTT.

The table lists this clonotype with many counts. The genes are TRBV7-2 and TRBJ2-2; D gene ambiguous. Germline assignment: CDR1 SGHTA and CDR2 FQGNSA. This CDR3 spans 13 amino acids. V shed 3 bases and J shed 5 bases, with 7 bases lying between them. The CDR3 DNA reads TGTGCCAGCAGCTTCCTCTCTACCGGGGAGCTGTTTTTT. Translation gives CASSFLSTGELFF.

The rearrangement links TRBV6-4 to TRBJ1-2; 8 bases map to TRBD1. The CDR3 covers 15 residues. Germline V lookup: CDR1 MRHNA, CDR2 SNTAGT. V shed 6 bases and J 4 bases; nucleotides not matched to a gene: 10. In nucleotides, the CDR3 is TGTGCCAGCAGGATACAGGGGGAAGGGGGCTATGGCTACACCTTC. It translates to CASRIQGEGGYGYTF.